This entry features one TCR beta chain sequence. Per sorted-subset replicate PCR, input was 200 to 250 ng DNA, representing some 30,000 T cell genomes. Assay used: immunoSEQ multiplex PCR; TCRdb lists only in-frame clones, some missing. The sample consists of about 120,000 clones, about 70% of them appearing once. This entry is derived from a study of shared clonotypes between healthy human individuals. The sequence came from a woman in her 30s in good health. Sequencing was carried out using memory CD8+ T cells sorted from blood. Regarding subset: CD45RO+ cells pooled with CCR7-negative TemRA cells.

The chain's CDR3 is CASSASRTARTYEQYF. CDR3 sequence (DNA): TGTGCCAGCAGCGCCTCCCGGACAGCGAGAACCTACGAGCAGTACTTC. The chain is built from TRBV25-1 and TRBJ2-5; D might be TRBD1 (6 bases). The end of the DNA is better explained by TRBJ2-7, so the J call may be wrong. The CDR3 contains 16 residues. Germline loops: CDR1 MGHDK, CDR2 SYGVNS.